A single sample gave rise to the 15 T cell receptor beta chains below, sequenced in a study of T cell repertoires in cytomegalovirus infection. TCRdb independently ran MiXCR on the reads; one entry per CDR3 protein. The sample shows roughly 280,000 distinct CDR3 sequences, less than 25% of them seen only once. For these TCRs, the target antigens are not known. Source: cultured PBMCs, taken from culture after CMV antigen stimulation. All receptors derive from a human donor in good health (CMV status not recorded). Some clones in this sample may be carry-over from other donors' samples.

This clonotype was observed a few times. The J gene is TRBJ2-2, the V gene TRBV5-7, with 8 nucleotides matching TRBD2. TRBV5-7 has ORF status, its function being uncertain. This CDR3 has 16 residues. The J segment lost 5 bases and the V segment lost 0 bases, leaving 6 bases of the junction unmatched. The DNA of the CDR3 is TGTGCCAGCAGCTTGGATCCCAGCGGGAGTACCGGGGAGCTGTTTTTT. This sequence encodes CASSLDPSGSTGELFF.

This clonotype was recorded a few times. The J gene is TRBJ1-1, the V gene TRBV19, with 9 bases matching TRBD1. The CDR3 has 14 residues. V was clipped by 5 bases and J by 4 bases; unmatched bases: 5. Germline V gene lookup returns CDR1 LNHDA and CDR2 SQIVND (reference sequence). The CDR3 DNA is TGTGCCAGTAGTTCGGGACAGGGTACCACTGAAGCTTTCTTT. This translates into CASSSGQGTTEAFF.

This chain links TRBV10-3 with TRBJ2-1; D may be TRBD1 (6 bases). Germline V gene data show CDR1 as ENHRY and CDR2 as SYGVKD. This CDR3 is 15 amino acids long. Trimming removed 3 bases from V and 3 bases from J, with 12 bases in between. CDR3 sequence: CAISDDGRGYNEQFF. For the CDR3, the DNA is TGTGCCATCAGTGACGATGGCAGGGGCTACAATGAGCAGTTCTTC.

The gene calls are TRBV5-1 and TRBJ2-5; tentative D call: TRBD1 (6 bases). The CDR3 spans 16 residues. CDR1 and CDR2 from the germline V gene are SGHRS and YFSETQ. The ends were cut back, 3 bases at V and 4 bases at J, with 19 bases in the middle. In DNA, the CDR3 is TGCGCCAGCAGCTGGGGGTTCACAGGGTTGAGAGAGACCCAGTACTTC. Its protein product is CASSWGFTGLRETQYF.

The chain links TRBV4-2 to TRBJ2-1, with D hard to call. CDR3 length equals 14 residues. V was trimmed by 3 bases and J by 5 bases, leaving 11 bases between them. The germline V gene encodes CDR1 LGHNA and CDR2 YNFKEQ. The CDR3 loop is CASSQDWANNEQFF. The CDR3 DNA reads TGTGCCAGCAGCCAGGATTGGGCTAACAATGAGCAGTTCTTC.

This clonotype appeared many times. V usage is TRBV7-2 and J usage is TRBJ1-1, with D uncertain. Trimming cost V 4 bases and J 4 bases, with 10 bases left between them. CDR1 and CDR2 (germline): SGHTA, FQGNSA. This CDR3 comprises 13 residues. CDR3 sequence: CASSSTAGTEAFF. CDR3 coding DNA: TGTGCCAGCAGCTCGACCGCGGGCACTGAAGCTTTCTTT.

The rearrangement joins TRBV4-2 to TRBJ1-5; D ambiguous. The CDR3 has 15 amino acids. Germline V CDR1 and CDR2: LGHNA, YNFKEQ. V was clipped by 0 bases and J by 1 base, with 7 bases between them. As DNA, the CDR3 is TGTGCCAGCAGCCAAGATGACGGCAGCAATCAGCCCCAGCATTTT. Its translation: CASSQDDGSNQPQHF.

V gene TRBV5-4 combines with J gene TRBJ2-7; the D gene is possibly TRBD2 (6 bases). Trimming left V 1 base short and J 7 bases short, with 12 bases between. The CDR3 is 13 residues long. CDR1 and CDR2 (germline): SGHNT, YYREEE (reference sequence). The CDR3 DNA reads TGTGCCAGCAGCTTGACCACACGGGGGGAGCAGTACTTC. It codes for CASSLTTRGEQYF.

V usage is TRBV7-9 and J usage is TRBJ2-5; D ambiguous. The germline V gene has CDR1 SEHNR and CDR2 FQNEAQ (reference sequence). Deletions cut 5 bases from V and 0 bases from J, with 10 bases between. The CDR3 totals 14 residues. CDR3 in amino acids: CASSPGQNQETQYF. CDR3 sequence (DNA): TGTGCCAGCAGCCCCGGGCAGAACCAAGAGACCCAGTACTTC.

This clonotype has a count of ten or more. The V and J genes are TRBV15 and TRBJ2-1; D uncertain. Germline CDR1 and CDR2: LNHNV and YYDKDF (reference sequence). This CDR3 is 19 amino acids long. V gave up 0 bases and J gave up 10 bases, with 28 bases separating them. CDR3 coding DNA: TGTGCCACCAGCAGAGATTTACCGACTCTCCGGAAACGACAATGGGAGCAGTTCTTC. Its protein is CATSRDLPTLRKRQWEQFF.

The CDR3 loop is CAVPGRRTEAFF. The CDR3 DNA reads TGTGCCGTTCCAGGGAGGCGCACTGAAGCTTTCTTT. The chain is built from TRBV7-9 and TRBJ1-1; weak D call: TRBD1 (5 bases). Trimming cost V 11 bases and J 4 bases, with 14 bases left between them. The CDR3 loop spans 12 amino acids. CDR1 is SEHNR, CDR2 FQNEAQ, per germline (reference sequence). The full variable domain, with the rest looked up from reference TRBV7-9 and TRBJ1-1, is DTGVSQNPRHKITKRGQNVTFRCDPISEHNRLYWYRQTLGQGPEFLTYFQNEAQLEKSRLLSDRFSAERPKGSFSTLEIQRTEQGDSAMYLCAVPGRRTEAFFGQGTRLTVV.

Ten or more counts support this clonotype. CDR3 protein: CASSLAGGASTGELFF. The DNA of the CDR3 is TGTGCCAGCAGCTTAGCCGGGGGGGCTAGCACCGGGGAGCTGTTTTTT. The chain uses TRBV7-2 and TRBJ2-2, with 8 bases that match TRBD2. This CDR3 region has 16 residues. J gave up 4 bases and V 0 bases, and 4 bases lay outside the gene matches. Germline V gene data show CDR1 as SGHTA and CDR2 as FQGNSA.

The rearrangement joins TRBV27 to TRBJ1-2, with 7 bases identical to TRBD1. The CDR3 consists of 14 residues. CDR1 is MNHEY and CDR2 is SMNVEV in the germline V gene (reference sequence). V was pared by 5 bases and J by 11 bases, with 14 bases of the junction left unmatched. This chain's CDR3 is CASSPGTAVGHYTF. Here the CDR3 DNA reads TGTGCCAGCAGTCCCGGGACAGCCGTGGGACATTACACCTTC.

V gene TRBV6-2 or TRBV6-3 combines with J gene TRBJ2-5; D possibly corresponds to TRBD1 (5 bases). The CDR3 extends over 14 amino acids. The germline CDR1 and CDR2 sequences are MNHEY and SVGEGT. Trimming cost V 6 bases and J 1 base, with 12 bases left between them. CDR3 bases: TGTGCCAGCAGACGACGACAGAGCCAAGAGACCCAGTACTTC. It specifies CASRRRQSQETQYF.

This clonotype has more than one count but fewer than ten. This sequence joins TRBV12-3 or TRBV12-4 and TRBJ2-1; D is undetermined. The CDR3 has 15 residues. V was shortened by 5 bases and J by 0 bases, with 11 bases between the two germline ends. CDR3 bases: TGTGCCAGCAGTCCCTCCCGGCGCTCCTACAATGAGCAGTTCTTC. Translating it yields CASSPSRRSYNEQFF.